The 4 T cell receptor beta chains in this list originate from one sample, sequenced in a study of T cell repertoires in cytomegalovirus infection. TCRdb independently ran MiXCR on the reads; one entry per CDR3 protein. The data contain around 440,000 distinct CDR3 sequences, about 11% of them singletons. The sample was PBMCs. All receptors come from a human donor in good health (CMV status not recorded). Some clones in this sample may be carry-over from other donors' samples.

This clonotype was seen ten or more times. This sequence joins TRBV7-9 and TRBJ1-1; D is possibly TRBD1 (5 bases). CDR3 size: 12 residues. Germline V gene lookup returns CDR1 SEHNR and CDR2 FQNEAQ (reference sequence). V was trimmed by 5 bases and J by 4 bases, leaving 8 bases between them. In DNA form, the CDR3 reads TGTGCCAGCAGCCCAGGGAGCACTGAAGCTTTCTTT. It codes for CASSPGSTEAFF.

The chain has TRBV20-1 and TRBJ2-2; TRBD2 might be the D (5 bases). From germline, CDR1 is DFQATT and CDR2 SNEGSKA (reference sequence). The CDR3 loop spans 19 amino acids. Trimming stripped 0 bases from V and 0 bases from J, with 20 bases between. CDR3 in DNA: TGCAGTGCTAGAGATCAGTGGCGGAGCGGTAATTCGAACACCGGGGAGCTGTTTTTT. It specifies CSARDQWRSGNSNTGELFF.

V usage is TRBV20-1 and J usage is TRBJ2-1; D not resolved. This CDR3 region has 13 residues. V was shortened by 1 base and J by 0 bases, with 4 bases between the two germline ends. Germline loops: CDR1 DFQATT, CDR2 SNEGSKA (reference sequence). CDR3: CSARVVSYNEQFF. The CDR3 DNA is TGCAGTGCTAGAGTCGTCTCCTACAATGAGCAGTTCTTC.

This clonotype occurred many times. The chain is built from TRBV12-3 or TRBV12-4 and TRBJ2-2, with D possibly being TRBD2 (5 bases). V was trimmed by 8 bases and J by 4 bases, leaving 14 bases between them. The CDR3 consists of 14 residues. CDR3 region: CASFNSGVTGELFF. CDR3 DNA: TGTGCCAGCTTCAACAGCGGTGTCACCGGGGAGCTGTTTTTT.